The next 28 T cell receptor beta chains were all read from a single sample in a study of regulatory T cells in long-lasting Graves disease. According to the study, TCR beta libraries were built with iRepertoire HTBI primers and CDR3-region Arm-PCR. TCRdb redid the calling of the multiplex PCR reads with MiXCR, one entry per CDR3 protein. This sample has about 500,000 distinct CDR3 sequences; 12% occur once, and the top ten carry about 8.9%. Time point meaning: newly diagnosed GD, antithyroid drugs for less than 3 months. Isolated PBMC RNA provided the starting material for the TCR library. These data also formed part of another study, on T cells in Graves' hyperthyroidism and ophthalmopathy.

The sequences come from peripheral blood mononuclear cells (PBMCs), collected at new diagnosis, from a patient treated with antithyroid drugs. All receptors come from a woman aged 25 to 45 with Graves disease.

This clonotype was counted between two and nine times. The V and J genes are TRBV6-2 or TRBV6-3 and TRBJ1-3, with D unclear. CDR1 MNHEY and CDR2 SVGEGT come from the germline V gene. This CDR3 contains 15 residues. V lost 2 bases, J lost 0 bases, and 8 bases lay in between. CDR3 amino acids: CASSYLGDSGNTIYF. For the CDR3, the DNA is TGTGCCAGCAGTTACCTTGGGGACTCTGGAAACACCATATATTTT.

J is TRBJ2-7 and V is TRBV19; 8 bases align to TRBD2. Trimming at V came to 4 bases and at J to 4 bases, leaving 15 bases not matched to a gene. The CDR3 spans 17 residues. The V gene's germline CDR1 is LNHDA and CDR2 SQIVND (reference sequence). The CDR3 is CASSTPREAGGGYEQYF. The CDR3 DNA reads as TGTGCCAGTAGTACCCCCAGGGAGGCGGGAGGAGGGTACGAGCAGTACTTC. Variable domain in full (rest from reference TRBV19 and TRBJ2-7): DGGITQSPKYLFRKEGQNVTLSCEQNLNHDAMYWYRQDPGQGLRLIYYSQIVNDFQKGDIAEGYSVSREKKESFPLTVTSAQKNPTAFYLCASSTPREAGGGYEQYFGPGTRLTVT.

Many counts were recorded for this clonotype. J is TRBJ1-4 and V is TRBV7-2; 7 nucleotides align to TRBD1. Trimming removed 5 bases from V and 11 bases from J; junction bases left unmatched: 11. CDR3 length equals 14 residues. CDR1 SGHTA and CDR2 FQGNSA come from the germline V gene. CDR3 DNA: TGTGCCAGCAGCCCGACAGGGCCTGGGGAGAAACTGTTTTTT. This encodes CASSPTGPGEKLFF.

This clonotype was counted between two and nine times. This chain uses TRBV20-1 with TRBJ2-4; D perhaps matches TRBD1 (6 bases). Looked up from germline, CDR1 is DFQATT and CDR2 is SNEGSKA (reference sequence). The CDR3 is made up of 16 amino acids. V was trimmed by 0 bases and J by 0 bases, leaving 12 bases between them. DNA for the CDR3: TGCAGTGCTAGAGAGACAGGCAATCTAGCCAAAAACATTCAGTACTTC. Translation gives CSARETGNLAKNIQYF.

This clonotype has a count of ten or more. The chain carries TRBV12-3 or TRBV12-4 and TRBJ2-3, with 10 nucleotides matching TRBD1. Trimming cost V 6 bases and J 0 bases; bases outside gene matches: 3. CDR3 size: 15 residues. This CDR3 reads CASRRTGGSTDTQYF. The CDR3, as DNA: TGTGCCAGCAGAAGGACAGGGGGTAGCACAGATACGCAGTATTTT.

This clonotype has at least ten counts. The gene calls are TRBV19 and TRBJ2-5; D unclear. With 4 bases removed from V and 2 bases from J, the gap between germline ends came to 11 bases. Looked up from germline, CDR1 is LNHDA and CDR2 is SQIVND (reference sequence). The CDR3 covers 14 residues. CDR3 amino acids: CASSTRHAQETQYF. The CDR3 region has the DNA TGTGCCAGTAGTACACGACACGCTCAAGAGACCCAGTACTTC.

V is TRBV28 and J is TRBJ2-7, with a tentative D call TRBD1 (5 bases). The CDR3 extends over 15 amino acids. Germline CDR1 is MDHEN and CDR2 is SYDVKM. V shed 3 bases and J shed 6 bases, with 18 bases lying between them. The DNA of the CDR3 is TGTGCCAGCAGTTTTAGGACAATCTATACCGCCGAGCAGTACTTC. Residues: CASSFRTIYTAEQYF. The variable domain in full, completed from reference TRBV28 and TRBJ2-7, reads DVKVTQSSRYLVKRTGEKVFLECVQDMDHENMFWYRQDPGLGLRLIYFSYDVKMKEKGDIPEGYSVSREKKERFSLILESASTNQTSMYLCASSFRTIYTAEQYFGPGTRLTVT.

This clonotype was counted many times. CDR3 residues: CASSYRSGGGTEAFF. The CDR3 DNA is TGTGCCAGCAGTTACCGGTCGGGCGGGGGGACTGAAGCTTTCTTT. The V gene is TRBV6-5, the J gene TRBJ1-1; the D gene is possibly TRBD1 (5 bases). This CDR3 spans 15 amino acids. V lost 2 bases, J lost 5 bases, and 15 bases lay in between. The germline gives CDR1 MNHEY, CDR2 SVGAGI.

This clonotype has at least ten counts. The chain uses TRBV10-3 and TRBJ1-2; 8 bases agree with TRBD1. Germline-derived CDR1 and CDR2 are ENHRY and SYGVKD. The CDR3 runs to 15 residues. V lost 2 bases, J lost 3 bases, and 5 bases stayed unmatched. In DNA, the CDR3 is TGTGCCATCAGTGAGAGGACAGGGACCCACTATGGCTACACCTTC. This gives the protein CAISERTGTHYGYTF.

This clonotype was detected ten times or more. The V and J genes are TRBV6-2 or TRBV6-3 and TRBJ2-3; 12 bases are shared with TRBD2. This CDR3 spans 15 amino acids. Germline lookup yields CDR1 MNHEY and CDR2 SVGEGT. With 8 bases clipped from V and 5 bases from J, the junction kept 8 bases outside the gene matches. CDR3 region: CASERTSGTGDTQYF. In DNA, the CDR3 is TGTGCCAGCGAAAGGACTAGCGGGACTGGAGATACGCAGTATTTT.

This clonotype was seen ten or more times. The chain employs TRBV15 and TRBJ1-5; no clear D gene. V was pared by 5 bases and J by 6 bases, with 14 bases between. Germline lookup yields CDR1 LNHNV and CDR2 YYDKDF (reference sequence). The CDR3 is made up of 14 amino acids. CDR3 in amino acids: CATSDRAGSQPQHF. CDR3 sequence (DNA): TGTGCCACCAGCGATCGGGCAGGAAGTCAGCCCCAGCATTTT.

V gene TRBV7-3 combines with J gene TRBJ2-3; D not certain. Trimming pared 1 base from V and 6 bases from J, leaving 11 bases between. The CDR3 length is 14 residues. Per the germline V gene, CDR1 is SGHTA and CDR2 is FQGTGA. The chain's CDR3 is CASSLNFLGDTQYF. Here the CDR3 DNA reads TGTGCCAGCAGCTTAAATTTCTTGGGGGATACGCAGTATTTT.

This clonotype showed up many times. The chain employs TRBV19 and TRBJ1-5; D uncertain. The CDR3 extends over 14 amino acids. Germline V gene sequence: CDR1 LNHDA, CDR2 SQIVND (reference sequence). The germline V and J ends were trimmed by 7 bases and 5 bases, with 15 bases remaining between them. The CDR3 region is CASTYVPGYQPQHF. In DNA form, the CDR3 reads TGTGCCAGTACTTATGTCCCGGGGTATCAGCCCCAGCATTTT.

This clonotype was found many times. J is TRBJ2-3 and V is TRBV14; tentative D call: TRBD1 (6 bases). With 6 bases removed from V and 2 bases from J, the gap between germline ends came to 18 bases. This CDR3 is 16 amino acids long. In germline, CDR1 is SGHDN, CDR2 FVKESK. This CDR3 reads CASSQGHYPPTDTQYF. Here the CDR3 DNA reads TGTGCCAGCAGTCAGGGACACTATCCACCCACAGATACGCAGTATTTT.

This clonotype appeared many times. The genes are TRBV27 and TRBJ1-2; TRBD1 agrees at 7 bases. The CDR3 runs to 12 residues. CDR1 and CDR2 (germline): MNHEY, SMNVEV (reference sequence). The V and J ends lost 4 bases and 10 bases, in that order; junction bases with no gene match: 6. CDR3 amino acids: CASSSNRGDYTF. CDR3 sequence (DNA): TGTGCCAGCAGTTCAAACAGGGGTGACTACACCTTC.

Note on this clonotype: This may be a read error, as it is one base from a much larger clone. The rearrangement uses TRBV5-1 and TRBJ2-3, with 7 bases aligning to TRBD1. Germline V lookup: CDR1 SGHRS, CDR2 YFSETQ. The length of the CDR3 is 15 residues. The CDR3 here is CAISSKGASTDTQYF. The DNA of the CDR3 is TGCGCCATCAGCTCGAAGGGGGCTAGCACAGATACGCAGTATTTT. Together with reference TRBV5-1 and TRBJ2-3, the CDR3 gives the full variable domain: KAGVTQTPRYLIKTRGQQVTLSCSPISGHRSVSWYQQTPGQGLQFLFEYFSETQRNKGNFPGRFSGRQFSNSRSEMNVSTLELGDSALYLCAISSKGASTDTQYFGPGTRLTVL.

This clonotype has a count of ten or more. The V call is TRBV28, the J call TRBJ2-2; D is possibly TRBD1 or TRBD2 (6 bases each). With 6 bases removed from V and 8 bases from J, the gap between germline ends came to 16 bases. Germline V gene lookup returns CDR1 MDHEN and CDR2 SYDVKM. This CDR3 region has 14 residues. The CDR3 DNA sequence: TGTGCCAGCAGCCCCCGAGGGGGGCGGGGGGAGCTGTTTTTT. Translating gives CASSPRGGRGELFF.

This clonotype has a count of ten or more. The CDR3 DNA sequence: TGTGCCAGCAGCCAAGAAGAGGTTCCCGGCACTGAAGCTTTCTTT. This encodes CASSQEEVPGTEAFF. The J gene is TRBJ1-1, the V gene TRBV3-1; no reliable D call. Trimming stripped 0 bases from V and 4 bases from J, with 12 bases between. Germline assignment: CDR1 LGHDT and CDR2 YNNKEL (reference sequence). This CDR3 has 15 amino acids.

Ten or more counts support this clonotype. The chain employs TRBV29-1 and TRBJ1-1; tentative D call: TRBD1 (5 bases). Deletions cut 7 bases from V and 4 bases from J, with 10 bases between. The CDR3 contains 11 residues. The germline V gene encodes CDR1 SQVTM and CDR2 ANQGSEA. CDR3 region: CSGRGTTEAFF. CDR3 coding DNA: TGCAGCGGGAGGGGTACCACTGAAGCTTTCTTT. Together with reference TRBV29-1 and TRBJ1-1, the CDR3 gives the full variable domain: SAVISQKPSRDICQRGTSLTIQCQVDSQVTMMFWYRQQPGQSLTLIATANQGSEATYESGFVIDKFPISRPNLTFSTLTVSNMSPEDSSIYLCSGRGTTEAFFGQGTRLTVV.

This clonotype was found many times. CDR3 bases: TGTGCCACCTCGACTAGCGGGAGGGGTAATGAGCAGTTCTTC. Translation: CATSTSGRGNEQFF. The chain carries TRBV24-1 and TRBJ2-1; 14 nucleotides match TRBD2. V shed 9 bases and J 7 bases; nucleotides not matched to a gene: 4. This CDR3 spans 14 amino acids. Germline CDR1 reads KGHDR; CDR2 reads SFDVKD.

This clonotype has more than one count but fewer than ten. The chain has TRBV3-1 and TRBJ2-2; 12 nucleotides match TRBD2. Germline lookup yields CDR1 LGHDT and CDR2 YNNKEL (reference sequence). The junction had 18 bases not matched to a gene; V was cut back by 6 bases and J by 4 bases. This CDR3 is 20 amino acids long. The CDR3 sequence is CASRRGVELAGGWVTGELFF. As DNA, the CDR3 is TGTGCCAGCAGACGTGGGGTGGAACTAGCGGGAGGATGGGTCACCGGGGAGCTGTTTTTT.

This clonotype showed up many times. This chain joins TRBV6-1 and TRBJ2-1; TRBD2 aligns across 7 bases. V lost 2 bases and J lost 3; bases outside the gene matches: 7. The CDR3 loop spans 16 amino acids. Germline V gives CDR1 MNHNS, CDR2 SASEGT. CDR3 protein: CASSEYTSVIYNEQFF. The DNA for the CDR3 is TGTGCCAGCAGTGAATATACTAGCGTTATCTACAATGAGCAGTTCTTC.

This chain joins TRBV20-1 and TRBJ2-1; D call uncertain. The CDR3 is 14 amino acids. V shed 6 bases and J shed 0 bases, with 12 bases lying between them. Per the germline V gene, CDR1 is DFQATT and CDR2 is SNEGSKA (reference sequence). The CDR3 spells CSAHTRSSYNEQFF. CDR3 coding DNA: TGCAGTGCGCACACACGGAGCTCCTACAATGAGCAGTTCTTC.

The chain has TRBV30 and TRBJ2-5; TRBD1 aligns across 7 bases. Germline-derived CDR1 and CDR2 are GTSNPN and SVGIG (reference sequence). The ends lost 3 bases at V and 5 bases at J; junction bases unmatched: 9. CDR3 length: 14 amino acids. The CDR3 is CAWSPTGLGETQYF. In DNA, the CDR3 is TGTGCCTGGAGCCCGACAGGGTTGGGGGAGACCCAGTACTTC.

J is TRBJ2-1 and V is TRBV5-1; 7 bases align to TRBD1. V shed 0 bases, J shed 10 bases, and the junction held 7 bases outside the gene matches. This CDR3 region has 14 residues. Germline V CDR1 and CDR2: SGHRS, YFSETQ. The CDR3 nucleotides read TGCGCCAGCAGCTTGGCCTGGACAGGCGGGGAGCAGTTCTTC. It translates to CASSLAWTGGEQFF.

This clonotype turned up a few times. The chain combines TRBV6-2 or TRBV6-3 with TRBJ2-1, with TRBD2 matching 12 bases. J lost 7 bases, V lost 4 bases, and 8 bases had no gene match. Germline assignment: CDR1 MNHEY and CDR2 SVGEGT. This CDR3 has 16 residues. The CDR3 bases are TGTGCCAGCAGTTCGGCGACTAGCGGGAGTGGTAATGAGCAGTTCTTC. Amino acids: CASSSATSGSGNEQFF.

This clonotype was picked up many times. CDR3 loop: CASSEFRESPYNEQFF. CDR3 bases: TGTGCCAGCAGTGAATTTCGGGAGTCTCCCTACAATGAGCAGTTCTTC. The chain joins TRBV25-1 to TRBJ2-1; TRBD2 is a possible D gene (6 bases). With 1 base removed from V and 2 bases from J, the gap between germline ends came to 12 bases. This CDR3 comprises 16 residues. Germline values: CDR1 MGHDK, CDR2 SYGVNS.

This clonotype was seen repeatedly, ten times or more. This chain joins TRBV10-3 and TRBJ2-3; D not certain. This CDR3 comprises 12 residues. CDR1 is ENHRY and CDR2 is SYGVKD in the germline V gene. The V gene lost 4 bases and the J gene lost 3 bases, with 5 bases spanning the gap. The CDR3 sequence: CAISGSTDTQYF. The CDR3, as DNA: TGTGCCATCAGTGGGAGTACAGATACGCAGTATTTT.